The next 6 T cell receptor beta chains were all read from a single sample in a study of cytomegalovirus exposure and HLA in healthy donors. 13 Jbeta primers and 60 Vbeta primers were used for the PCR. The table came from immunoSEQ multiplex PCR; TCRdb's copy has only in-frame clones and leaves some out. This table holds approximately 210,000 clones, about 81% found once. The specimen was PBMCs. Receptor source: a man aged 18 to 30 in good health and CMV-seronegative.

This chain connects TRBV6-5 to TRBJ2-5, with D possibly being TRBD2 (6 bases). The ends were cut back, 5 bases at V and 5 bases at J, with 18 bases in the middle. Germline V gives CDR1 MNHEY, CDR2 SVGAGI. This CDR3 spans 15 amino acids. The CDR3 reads CASSPTWGVRETQYF. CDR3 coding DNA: TGTGCCAGCAGTCCCACATGGGGGGTCAGGGAGACCCAGTACTTC.

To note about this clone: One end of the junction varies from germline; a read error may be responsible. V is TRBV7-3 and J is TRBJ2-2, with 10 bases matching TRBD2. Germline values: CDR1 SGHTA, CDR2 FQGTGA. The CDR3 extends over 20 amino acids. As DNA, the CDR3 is TGTTCCAGCAGCTTAACCCCAGGGGGGAGACTAGCGGGCGGTACCGGGGAGCTGTTTTTT. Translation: CSSSLTPGGRLAGGTGELFF.

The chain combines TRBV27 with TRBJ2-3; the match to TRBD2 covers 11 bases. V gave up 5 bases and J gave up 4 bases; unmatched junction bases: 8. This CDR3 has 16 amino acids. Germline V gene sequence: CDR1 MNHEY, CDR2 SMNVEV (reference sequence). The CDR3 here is CASSPRASGGSDTQYF. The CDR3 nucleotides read TGTGCCAGCAGTCCCCGGGCTAGCGGGGGGTCAGATACGCAGTATTTT.

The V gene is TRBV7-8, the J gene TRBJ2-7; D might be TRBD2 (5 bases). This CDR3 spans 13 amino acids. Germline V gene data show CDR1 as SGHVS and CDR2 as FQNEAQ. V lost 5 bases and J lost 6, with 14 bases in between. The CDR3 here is CASSPKRSLEQYF. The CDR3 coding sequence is TGTGCCAGCAGCCCAAAGCGGTCTCTCGAGCAGTACTTC.

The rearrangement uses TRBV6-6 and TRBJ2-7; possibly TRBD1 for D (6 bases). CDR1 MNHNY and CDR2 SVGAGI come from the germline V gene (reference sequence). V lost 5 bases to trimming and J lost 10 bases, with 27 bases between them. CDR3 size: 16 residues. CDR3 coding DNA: TGTGCCAGCAGTACCTCAGACAGGTGGACGGAGCGATGTCAGTACTTC. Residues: CASSTSDRWTERCQYF.

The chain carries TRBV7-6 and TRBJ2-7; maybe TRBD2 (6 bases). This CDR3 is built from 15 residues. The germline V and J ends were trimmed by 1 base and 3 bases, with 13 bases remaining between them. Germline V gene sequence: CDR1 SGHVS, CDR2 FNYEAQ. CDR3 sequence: CASSLGGDLGYEQYF. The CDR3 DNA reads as TGTGCCAGCAGCTTAGGGGGGGACCTCGGCTACGAGCAGTACTTC.